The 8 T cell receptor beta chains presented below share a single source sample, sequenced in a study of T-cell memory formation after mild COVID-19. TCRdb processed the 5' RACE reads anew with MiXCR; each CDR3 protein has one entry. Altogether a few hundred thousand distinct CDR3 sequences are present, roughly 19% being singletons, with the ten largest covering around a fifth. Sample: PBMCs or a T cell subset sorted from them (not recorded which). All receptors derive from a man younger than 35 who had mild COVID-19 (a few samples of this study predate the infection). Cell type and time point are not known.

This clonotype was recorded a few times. The CDR3 nucleotides are TGCGCCAGCCTCCATGGAAGCGAGCAGTACTTC. Encoded protein: CASLHGSEQYF. The gene calls are TRBV5-1 and TRBJ2-7; no firm D call. CDR1 is SGHRS and CDR2 is YFSETQ in the germline V gene. Trimming shortened V by 7 bases and J by 6 bases, and 11 bases separated the two germline ends. The CDR3 runs to 11 residues.

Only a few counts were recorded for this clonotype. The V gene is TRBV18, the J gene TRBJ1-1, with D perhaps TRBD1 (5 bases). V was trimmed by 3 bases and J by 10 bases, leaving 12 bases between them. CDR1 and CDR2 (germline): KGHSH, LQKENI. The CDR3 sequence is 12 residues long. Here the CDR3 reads CASSPGQGRAFF. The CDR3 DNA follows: TGTGCCAGCTCACCGGGGCAGGGCCGAGCTTTCTTT.

The CDR3, as DNA: TGTGCCAGCAGCTTTTACGGGAAGGGTTCCTTAGCCAAAAACATTCAGTACTTC. It codes for CASSFYGKGSLAKNIQYF. This sequence joins TRBV5-6 and TRBJ2-4; a weak D match, TRBD2 (5 bases). The germline gives CDR1 SGHDT, CDR2 YYEEEE. The CDR3 covers 18 residues. V was pared by 2 bases and J by 0 bases, with 18 bases between. The entire variable domain, with the rest obtained from reference TRBV5-6 and TRBJ2-4, is as follows: DAGVTQSPTHLIKTRGQQVTLRCSPKSGHDTVSWYQQALGQGPQFIFQYYEEEERQRGNFPDRFSGHQFPNYSSELNVNALLLGDSALYLCASSFYGKGSLAKNIQYFGAGTRLSVL.

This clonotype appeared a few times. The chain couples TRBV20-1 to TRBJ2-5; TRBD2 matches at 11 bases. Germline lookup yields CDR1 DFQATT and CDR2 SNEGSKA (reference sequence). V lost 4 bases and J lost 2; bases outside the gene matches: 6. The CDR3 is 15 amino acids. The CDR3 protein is CSAISTSGAQETQYF. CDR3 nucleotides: TGCAGTGCTATCTCGACTAGCGGGGCGCAAGAGACCCAGTACTTC.

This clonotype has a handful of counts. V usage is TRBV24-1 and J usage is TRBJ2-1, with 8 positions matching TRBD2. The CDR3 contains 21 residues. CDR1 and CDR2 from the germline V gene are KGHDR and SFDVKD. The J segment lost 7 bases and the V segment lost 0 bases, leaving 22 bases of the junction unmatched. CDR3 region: CATSDLVSGTAGLSPPNEQFF. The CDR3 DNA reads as TGTGCCACCAGTGATTTGGTTAGCGGGACGGCAGGGCTGTCCCCTCCGAATGAGCAGTTCTTC.

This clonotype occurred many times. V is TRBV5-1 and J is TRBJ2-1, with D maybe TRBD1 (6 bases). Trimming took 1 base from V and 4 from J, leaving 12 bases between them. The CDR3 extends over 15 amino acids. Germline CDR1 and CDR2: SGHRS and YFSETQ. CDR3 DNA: TGCGCCAGCAGCTTGAGCCAGGGGTTGTACAATGAGCAGTTCTTC. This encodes CASSLSQGLYNEQFF.

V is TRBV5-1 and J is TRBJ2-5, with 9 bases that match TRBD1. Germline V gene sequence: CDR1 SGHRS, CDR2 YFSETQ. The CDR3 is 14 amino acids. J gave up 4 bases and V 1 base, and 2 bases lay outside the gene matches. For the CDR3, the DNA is TGCGCCAGCAGCTTGTCGGGACAGGGAGAGACCCAGTACTTC. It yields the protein CASSLSGQGETQYF. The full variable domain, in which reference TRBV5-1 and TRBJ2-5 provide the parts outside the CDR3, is KAGVTQTPRYLIKTRGQQVTLSCSPISGHRSVSWYQQTPGQGLQFLFEYFSETQRNKGNFPGRFSGRQFSNSRSEMNVSTLELGDSALYLCASSLSGQGETQYFGPGTRLLVL.

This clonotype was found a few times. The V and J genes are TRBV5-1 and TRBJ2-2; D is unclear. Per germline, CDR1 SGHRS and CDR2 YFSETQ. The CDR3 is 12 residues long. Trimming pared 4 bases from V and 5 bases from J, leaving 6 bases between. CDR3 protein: CASSRFTGELFF. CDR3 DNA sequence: TGCGCCAGCAGCCGTTTTACCGGGGAGCTGTTTTTT.